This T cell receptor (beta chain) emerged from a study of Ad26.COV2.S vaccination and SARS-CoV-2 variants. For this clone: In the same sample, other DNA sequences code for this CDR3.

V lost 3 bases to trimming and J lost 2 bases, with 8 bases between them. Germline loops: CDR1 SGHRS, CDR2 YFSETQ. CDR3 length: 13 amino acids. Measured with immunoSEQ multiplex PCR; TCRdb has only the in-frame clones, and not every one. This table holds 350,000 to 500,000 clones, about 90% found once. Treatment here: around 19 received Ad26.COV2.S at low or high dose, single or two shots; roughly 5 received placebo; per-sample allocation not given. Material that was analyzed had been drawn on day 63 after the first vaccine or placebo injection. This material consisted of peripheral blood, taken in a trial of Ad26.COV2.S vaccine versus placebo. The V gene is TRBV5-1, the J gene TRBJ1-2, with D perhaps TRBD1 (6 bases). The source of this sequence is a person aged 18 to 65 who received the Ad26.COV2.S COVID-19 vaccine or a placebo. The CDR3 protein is CASSSGQNYGYTF. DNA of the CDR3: TGCGCCAGCAGCTCCGGACAGAACTATGGCTACACCTTC.